The text below deals with one TCR beta chain. Its antigen is unidentified. The junction does not match germline at one end; this may be a read error. Healthy bone marrow donors made up the donors. The data belong to a study of cytomegalovirus exposure and HLA in healthy donors. Whole-study context: Findings of an earlier analysis included 90 million to 120 million unique TCR beta sequences from roughly 200 million T cells.

CDR3 length: 13 residues. Germline loops: CDR1 SGHTA, CDR2 FQGNSA. 60 Vbeta and 13 Jbeta primers were used in PCR. TCRdb keeps only in-frame clones here, not all; method: immunoSEQ multiplex PCR. The sample lists about 160,000 clones, approximately 86% seen once, with just under 2% in the top ten. Regarding the study as a whole: For TCR beta chains, V- and J-gene trimming was later linked to a missense DCLRE1C variant.

The chain joins TRBV7-2 to TRBJ2-7; D might be TRBD1 (6 bases). Sequences were obtained from PBMCs. The receptor was derived from a young woman in good health and CMV-seronegative. The CDR3 DNA sequence: TGTGCCAGCAGCTCCCAACAGGGCTACGAGCAATACTTC. Translating gives CASSSQQGYEQYF.